The clone carrying this TCR beta chain was observed a handful of times. The sample originates from a study of T cells in Graves' hyperthyroidism and ophthalmopathy. V lost 2 bases and J lost 3, with 14 bases in between. CDR1 is SEHNR, CDR2 FQNEAQ, per germline (reference sequence). The CDR3 is 16 amino acids. Amplification targeted TCR beta CDR3 regions from RNA transcripts. Carried out on the TCR CDR3, a first-round RT-PCR used the HTBI primer set. From the multiplex PCR reads, TCRdb called clonotypes with MiXCR, one entry per CDR3 protein. The repertoire holds 750,000 to 950,000 distinct CDR3 sequences, with roughly 40% as singletons. Uncontrolled infection, other autoimmune disease, pregnancy or lactation barred patients from enrollment.

The origin of this receptor is a man younger than 35 with Graves' hyperthyroidism. Sequencing was carried out using blood. The rearrangement joins TRBV7-9 to TRBJ1-5, with D maybe TRBD1 (6 bases). The CDR3 bases are TGTGCCAGCAGCTTAACCTGGACAGAGGACAATCAGCCCCAGCATTTT. As protein: CASSLTWTEDNQPQHF.